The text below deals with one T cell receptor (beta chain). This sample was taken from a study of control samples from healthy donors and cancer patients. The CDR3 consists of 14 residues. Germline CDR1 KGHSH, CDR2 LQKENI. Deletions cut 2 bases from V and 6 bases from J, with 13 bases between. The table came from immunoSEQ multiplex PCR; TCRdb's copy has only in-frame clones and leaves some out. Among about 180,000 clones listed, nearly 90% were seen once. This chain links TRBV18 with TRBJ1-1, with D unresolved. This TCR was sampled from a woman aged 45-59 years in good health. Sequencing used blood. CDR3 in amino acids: CASSPGEIGAEAFF. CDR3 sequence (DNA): TGTGCCAGCTCACCAGGGGAGATAGGCGCTGAAGCTTTCTTT. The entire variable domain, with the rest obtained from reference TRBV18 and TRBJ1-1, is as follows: NAGVMQNPRHLVRRRGQEARLRCSPMKGHSHVYWYRQLPEEGLKFMVYLQKENIIDESGMPKERFSAEFPKEGPSILRIQQVVRGDSAAYFCASSPGEIGAEAFFGQGTRLTVV.